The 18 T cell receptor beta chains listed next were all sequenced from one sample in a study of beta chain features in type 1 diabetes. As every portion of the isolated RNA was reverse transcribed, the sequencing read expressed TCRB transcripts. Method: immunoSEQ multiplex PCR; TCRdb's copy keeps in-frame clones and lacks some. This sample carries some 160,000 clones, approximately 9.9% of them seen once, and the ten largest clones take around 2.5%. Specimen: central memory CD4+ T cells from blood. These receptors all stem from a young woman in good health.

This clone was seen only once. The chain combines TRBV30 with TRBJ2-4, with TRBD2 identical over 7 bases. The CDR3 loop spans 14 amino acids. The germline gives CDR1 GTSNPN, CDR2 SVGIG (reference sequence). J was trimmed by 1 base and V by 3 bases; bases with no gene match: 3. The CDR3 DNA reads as TGTGCCTGGAGCTCGGGGGGTGCCAAAAACATTCAGTACTTC. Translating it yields CAWSSGGAKNIQYF. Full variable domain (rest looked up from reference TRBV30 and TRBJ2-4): SQTIHQWPATLVQPVGSPLSLECTVEGTSNPNLYWYRQAAGRGLQLLFYSVGIGQISSEVPQNLSASRPQDRQFILSSKKLLLSDSGFYLCAWSSGGAKNIQYFGAGTRLSVL.

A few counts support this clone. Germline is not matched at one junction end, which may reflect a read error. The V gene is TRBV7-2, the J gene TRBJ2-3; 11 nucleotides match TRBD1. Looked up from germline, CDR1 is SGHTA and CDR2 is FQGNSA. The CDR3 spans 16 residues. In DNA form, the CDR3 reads TGTGCCAGCAGCCTAGCCGGGACAGGGGGGCAGAATACGCAGTATTTT. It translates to CASSLAGTGGQNTQYF. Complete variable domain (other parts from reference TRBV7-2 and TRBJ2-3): GAGVSQSPSNKVTEKGKDVELRCDPISGHTALYWYRQSLGQGLEFLIYFQGNSAPDKSGLPSDRFSAERTGGSVSTLTIQRTQQEDSAVYLCASSLAGTGGQNTQYFGPGTRLTVL.

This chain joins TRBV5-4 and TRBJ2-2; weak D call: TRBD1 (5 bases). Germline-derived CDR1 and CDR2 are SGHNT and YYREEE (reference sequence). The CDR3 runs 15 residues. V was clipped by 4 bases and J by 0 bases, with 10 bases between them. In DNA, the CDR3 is TGTGCCAGCAGCCAGGGCACCGCGAACACCGGGGAGCTGTTTTTT. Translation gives CASSQGTANTGELFF.

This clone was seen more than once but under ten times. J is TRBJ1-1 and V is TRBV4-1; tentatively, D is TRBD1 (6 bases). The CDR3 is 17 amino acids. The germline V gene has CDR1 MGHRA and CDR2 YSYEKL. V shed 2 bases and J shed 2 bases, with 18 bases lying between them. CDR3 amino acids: CASSQRSLGQFNTEAFF. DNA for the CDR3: TGCGCCAGCAGCCAACGAAGTCTCGGACAGTTCAACACTGAAGCTTTCTTT.

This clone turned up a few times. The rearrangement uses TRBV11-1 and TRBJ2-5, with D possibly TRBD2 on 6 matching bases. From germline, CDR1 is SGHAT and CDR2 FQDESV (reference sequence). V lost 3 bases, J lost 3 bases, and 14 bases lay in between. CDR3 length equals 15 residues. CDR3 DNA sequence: TGTGCCAGCAGCTTCTTGGGCGGGATAGAAGAGACCCAGTACTTC. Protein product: CASSFLGGIEETQYF. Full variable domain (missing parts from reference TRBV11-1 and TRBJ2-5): EAEVAQSPRYKITEKSQAVAFWCDPISGHATLYWYRQILGQGPELLVQFQDESVVDDSQLPKDRFSAERLKGVDSTLKIQPAELGDSAMYLCASSFLGGIEETQYFGPGTRLLVL.

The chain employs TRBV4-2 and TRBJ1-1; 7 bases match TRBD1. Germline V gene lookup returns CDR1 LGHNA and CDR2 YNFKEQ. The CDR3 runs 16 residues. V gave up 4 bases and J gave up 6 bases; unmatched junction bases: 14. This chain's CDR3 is CASSRPTGEVRAEAFF. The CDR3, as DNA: TGTGCCAGCAGCCGACCTACAGGGGAAGTACGCGCTGAAGCTTTCTTT.

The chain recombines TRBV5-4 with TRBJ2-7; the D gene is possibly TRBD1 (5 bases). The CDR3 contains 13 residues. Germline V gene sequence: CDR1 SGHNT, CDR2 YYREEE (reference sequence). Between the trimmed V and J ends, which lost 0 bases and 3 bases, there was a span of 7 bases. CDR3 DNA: TGTGCCAGCAGCTTGGACAGGTACTACGAGCAGTACTTC. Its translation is CASSLDRYYEQYF.

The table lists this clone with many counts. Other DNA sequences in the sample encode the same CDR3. CDR3 sequence reads: CATSRDIETQYF. The CDR3, as DNA: TGTGCCACCAGCAGAGATATCGAGACCCAGTACTTC. The V gene is TRBV15, the J gene TRBJ2-5; D ambiguous. Germline CDR1 LNHNV, CDR2 YYDKDF (reference sequence). The CDR3 runs 12 residues. The V and J ends lost 0 bases and 5 bases respectively, with 4 bases between them.

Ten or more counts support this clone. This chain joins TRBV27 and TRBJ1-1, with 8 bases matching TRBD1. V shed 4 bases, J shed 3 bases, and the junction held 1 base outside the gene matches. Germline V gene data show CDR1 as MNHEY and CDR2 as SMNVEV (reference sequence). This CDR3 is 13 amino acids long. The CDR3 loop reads CASSYRGDTEAFF. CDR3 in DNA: TGTGCCAGCAGTTACAGGGGGGACACTGAAGCTTTCTTT.

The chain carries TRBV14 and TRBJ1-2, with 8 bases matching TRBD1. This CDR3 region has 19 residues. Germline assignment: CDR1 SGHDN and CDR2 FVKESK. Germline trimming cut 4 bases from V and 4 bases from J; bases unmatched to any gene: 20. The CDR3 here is CASSPFPSRDRKTSYGYTF. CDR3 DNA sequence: TGTGCCAGCAGCCCCTTCCCCTCCCGGGACAGGAAGACCAGCTATGGCTACACCTTC.

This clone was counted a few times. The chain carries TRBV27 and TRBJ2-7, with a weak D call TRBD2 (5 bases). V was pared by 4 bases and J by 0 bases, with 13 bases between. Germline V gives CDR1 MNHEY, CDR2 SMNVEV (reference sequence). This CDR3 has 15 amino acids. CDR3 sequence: CASSSSPVRSYEQYF. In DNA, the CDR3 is TGTGCCAGCAGTTCTAGCCCCGTCCGCTCCTACGAGCAGTACTTC.

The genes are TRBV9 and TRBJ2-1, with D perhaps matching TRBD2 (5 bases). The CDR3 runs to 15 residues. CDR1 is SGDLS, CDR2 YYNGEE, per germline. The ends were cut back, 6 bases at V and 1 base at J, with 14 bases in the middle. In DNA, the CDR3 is TGTGCCAGCACACGCTGGGAGAGATCCTACAATGAGCAGTTCTTC. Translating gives CASTRWERSYNEQFF.

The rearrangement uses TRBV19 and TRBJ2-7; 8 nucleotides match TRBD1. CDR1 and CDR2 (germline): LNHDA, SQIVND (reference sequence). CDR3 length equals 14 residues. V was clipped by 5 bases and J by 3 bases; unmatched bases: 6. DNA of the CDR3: TGTGCCAGTAGTGAGGGACAGGAGCTCTACGAGCAGTACTTC. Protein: CASSEGQELYEQYF.

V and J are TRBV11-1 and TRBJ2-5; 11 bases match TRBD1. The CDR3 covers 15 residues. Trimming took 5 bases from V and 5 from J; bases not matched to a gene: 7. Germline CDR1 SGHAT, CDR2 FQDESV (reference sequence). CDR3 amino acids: CASSPRGQGAETQYF. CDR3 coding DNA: TGTGCCAGCAGCCCGAGAGGACAGGGGGCGGAGACCCAGTACTTC.

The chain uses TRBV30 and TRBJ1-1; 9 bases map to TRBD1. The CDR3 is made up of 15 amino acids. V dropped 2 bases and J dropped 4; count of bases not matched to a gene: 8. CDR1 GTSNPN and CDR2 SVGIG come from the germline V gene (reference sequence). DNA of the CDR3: TGTGCCTGGAGTCTCAAGGGACAGGGTTTCACTGAAGCTTTCTTT. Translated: CAWSLKGQGFTEAFF.

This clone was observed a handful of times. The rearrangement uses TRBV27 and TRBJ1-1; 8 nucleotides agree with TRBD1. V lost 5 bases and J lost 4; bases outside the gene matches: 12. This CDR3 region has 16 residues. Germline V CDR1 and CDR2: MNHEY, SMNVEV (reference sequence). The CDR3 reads CASSTTRQGWATEAFF. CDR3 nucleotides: TGTGCCAGCAGTACCACCCGACAGGGGTGGGCCACTGAAGCTTTCTTT.

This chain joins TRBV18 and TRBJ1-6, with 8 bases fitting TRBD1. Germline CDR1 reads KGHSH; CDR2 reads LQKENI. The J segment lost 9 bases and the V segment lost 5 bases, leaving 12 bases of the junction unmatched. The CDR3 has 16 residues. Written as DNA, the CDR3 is TGTGCCAGCTCATCAATCCGGACAGGGACTTCTTCACCCCTCCACTTT. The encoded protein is CASSSIRTGTSSPLHF.

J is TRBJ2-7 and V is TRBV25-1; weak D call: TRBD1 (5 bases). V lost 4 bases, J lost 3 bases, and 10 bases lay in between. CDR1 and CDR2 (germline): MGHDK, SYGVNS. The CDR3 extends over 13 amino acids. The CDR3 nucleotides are TGTGCCAGCAGTGGGTCAGGGATCTACGAGCAGTACTTC. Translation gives CASSGSGIYEQYF.